Presented here are 32 T cell receptor beta chains from one specimen sequenced in a study of post-analysis software for immune sequencing data. Points from the study as a whole: A handful of TRBV segments appeared more often in patients than in controls, and TRBV5-6, TRBV5-1 and TRBV20-1 were among these.

Their target antigens are unknown. Tagging with unique molecular identifiers was a feature of the TCR beta cDNA libraries. TCRdb reanalysed the PCR reads using MiXCR and keeps one entry per CDR3 protein. The data show roughly 430,000 distinct CDR3 sequences, with less than 40% seen just once and about 8% held by the top ten. The sequenced sample consisted of blood. All receptors come from a girl aged 2 to 9 with multiple sclerosis.

This clonotype was observed a handful of times. The J gene is TRBJ1-2, the V gene TRBV20-1, with 8 bases lining up with TRBD1. Germline loops: CDR1 DFQATT, CDR2 SNEGSKA (reference sequence). This CDR3 has 14 amino acids. Losses at the gene ends were 3 bases for V and 7 bases for J; bases not matched to a gene: 10. CDR3 in amino acids: CSASPQGEWGGYTF. DNA of the CDR3: TGCAGTGCTAGTCCACAGGGGGAATGGGGTGGCTACACCTTC.

Worth noting for this clonotype: One end of the junction fails to match germline, which may point to a read error. V gene TRBV27 combines with J gene TRBJ2-7; tentative D call: TRBD1 (6 bases). The CDR3 spans 15 residues. The germline gives CDR1 MNHEY, CDR2 SMNVEV (reference sequence). The CDR3 DNA sequence: TGTACCAGCAGTTTACCGGGGACACCTTCCTACGAGCAGTACTTC. Residues: CTSSLPGTPSYEQYF.

This clonotype has only a few counts. The J gene is TRBJ2-1, the V gene TRBV27; 10 bases line up with TRBD2. The CDR3 has 16 amino acids. Germline-derived CDR1 and CDR2 are MNHEY and SMNVEV (reference sequence). The trim removed 5 bases at V and 0 bases at J, leaving 4 bases unmatched. CDR3 region: CASSRSSGSSYNEQFF. The DNA of the CDR3 is TGTGCCAGCAGTCGGTCTAGCGGGAGCTCCTACAATGAGCAGTTCTTC.

The V and J genes are TRBV11-3 and TRBJ2-3; 9 bases are a match to TRBD2. From germline, CDR1 is SGHNT and CDR2 YENEEA. This CDR3 contains 15 residues. J was trimmed by 4 bases and V by 5 bases; bases with no gene match: 7. The CDR3 loop reads CASSPRGLASDTQYF. The CDR3 DNA reads TGTGCCAGCAGCCCGAGGGGACTAGCATCAGATACGCAGTATTTT.

This clonotype has a count of ten or more. The V call is TRBV29-1, the J call TRBJ2-4; 8 bases align to TRBD2. The V and J ends lost 4 bases and 8 bases, in that order; junction bases with no gene match: 7. The CDR3 runs to 13 residues. Germline assignment: CDR1 SQVTM and CDR2 ANQGSEA. This CDR3 reads CSVVSSGWYIQYF. The CDR3 nucleotides are TGCAGCGTTGTATCTAGCGGGTGGTACATTCAGTACTTC.

CDR3 protein: CSANLIAKNIQYF. CDR3 coding DNA: TGCAGTGCTAACCTAATAGCCAAAAACATTCAGTACTTC. The rearrangement links TRBV20-1 to TRBJ2-4; D uncertain. This CDR3 spans 13 amino acids. Germline V CDR1 and CDR2: DFQATT, SNEGSKA (reference sequence). Deletions cut 4 bases from V and 0 bases from J, with 7 bases between.

This clonotype was counted a few times. The J gene is TRBJ2-1, the V gene TRBV10-3, with TRBD2 matching over 10 bases. There are 15 residues in the CDR3. CDR1 is ENHRY, CDR2 SYGVKD, per germline. V dropped 6 bases and J dropped 2; count of bases not matched to a gene: 4. This CDR3 is CAIRPGTSAYNEQFF. CDR3 nucleotide sequence: TGTGCCATCAGGCCCGGGACTAGCGCCTACAATGAGCAGTTCTTC.

J is TRBJ2-1 and V is TRBV3-1; tentative D call: TRBD1 (6 bases). Trimming took off 0 bases at V and 5 bases at J, with 14 bases between the two ends. CDR3 length: 16 amino acids. Germline V CDR1 and CDR2: LGHDT, YNNKEL (reference sequence). In DNA form, the CDR3 reads TGTGCCAGCAGCCAAGAGGCAACAGGGTTAAACAATGAGCAGTTCTTC. This gives the protein CASSQEATGLNNEQFF.

J is TRBJ2-7 and V is TRBV11-2, with 8 bases matching TRBD2. The J call could be wrong; TRBJ2-5 is a better fit for the DNA end. This CDR3 region has 18 residues. Germline loops: CDR1 SGHAT, CDR2 FQNNGV. CDR3 in DNA: TGTGCCAGCAGCCCAAGAGGGGGACTAGTTAACCCCAAGGAGACCCAGTACTTC. Its protein is CASSPRGGLVNPKETQYF.

The chain links TRBV6-5 to TRBJ2-7; 9 bases agree with TRBD1. The germline V gene encodes CDR1 MNHEY and CDR2 SVGAGI. The ends lost 2 bases at V and 0 bases at J; junction bases unmatched: 5. This CDR3 contains 16 residues. CDR3 DNA sequence: TGTGCCAGCAGTTACATGGCACAGGGGGCCTCCTACGAGCAGTACTTC. Translation: CASSYMAQGASYEQYF.

A few counts support this clonotype. The chain couples TRBV24-1 to TRBJ2-5; 9 bases agree with TRBD2. The V and J ends lost 2 bases and 2 bases, in that order; junction bases with no gene match: 20. Germline V gives CDR1 KGHDR, CDR2 SFDVKD. This CDR3 is 21 amino acids long. The CDR3 spells CATSDSTNVGLAPSWQETQYF. The DNA for the CDR3 is TGTGCCACCAGTGATTCCACAAACGTGGGACTAGCCCCGAGTTGGCAAGAGACCCAGTACTTC.

This chain connects TRBV12-3 or TRBV12-4 to TRBJ2-1; tentatively, D is TRBD1 or TRBD2 (5 bases each). The length of the CDR3 is 12 residues. V was shortened by 3 bases and J by 10 bases, with 10 bases between the two germline ends. The CDR3 DNA follows: TGTGCCAGCAGTTTGGACGGGGCAGAGCAGTTCTTC. Translation gives CASSLDGAEQFF.

The rearrangement links TRBV11-1 to TRBJ2-3; no clear D. The CDR3 is 13 amino acids. The V end lost 5 bases, the J end lost 4 bases, and 10 bases lay between the germline ends. The V gene's germline CDR1 is SGHAT and CDR2 FQDESV (reference sequence). This chain's CDR3 is CASSRERSDTQYF. The CDR3 DNA reads TGTGCCAGCAGCCGCGAGAGGTCAGATACGCAGTATTTT.

V and J are TRBV20-1 and TRBJ2-1; D may be TRBD2 (6 bases). Per the germline V gene, CDR1 is DFQATT and CDR2 is SNEGSKA (reference sequence). The CDR3 consists of 12 residues. V lost 5 bases, J lost 12 bases, and 17 bases lay in between. The CDR3 nucleotides read TGCAGTGCTGTCGACCGAGCGGGTATGCAGTTCTTC. It codes for CSAVDRAGMQFF.

This clonotype was counted only a few times. The rearrangement links TRBV29-1 to TRBJ2-1; 10 nucleotides align to TRBD2. CDR1 SQVTM and CDR2 ANQGSEA come from the germline V gene. V was pared by 6 bases and J by 1 base, with 6 bases of the junction left unmatched. The CDR3 loop spans 15 amino acids. As DNA, the CDR3 is TGCAGCGTAATAAGCGGGAGGGGGTCCTACAATGAGCAGTTCTTC. Translated: CSVISGRGSYNEQFF.

There are a few counts of this clonotype. This chain links TRBV7-2 with TRBJ2-1; D is possibly TRBD2 (7 bases). Trimming took 5 bases from V and 10 from J, leaving 21 bases between them. This CDR3 region has 15 residues. Germline V gene lookup returns CDR1 SGHTA and CDR2 FQGNSA. CDR3 nucleotides: TGTGCCAGCAGCCCAGGAGTGGGGGGGCTTTGGGAGCAGTTCTTC. Its translation: CASSPGVGGLWEQFF.

This clonotype occurred a few times. J is TRBJ1-4 and V is TRBV19; possible D gene TRBD1, 5 bases. V was pared by 3 bases and J by 0 bases, with 8 bases between. Germline V gene lookup returns CDR1 LNHDA and CDR2 SQIVND (reference sequence). The CDR3 covers 15 residues. CDR3 nucleotide sequence: TGTGCCAGTAGTATCCCGACAGCAACTAATGAAAAACTGTTTTTT. Protein product: CASSIPTATNEKLFF.

V is TRBV20-1 and J is TRBJ2-1; TRBD1 is a possible D gene (5 bases). Germline CDR1 DFQATT, CDR2 SNEGSKA (reference sequence). This CDR3 spans 15 amino acids. Deletions cut 6 bases from V and 5 bases from J, with 20 bases between. CDR3 coding DNA: TGCAGTGCCACTGGGGCCTCCCGGGCCCACAATGAGCAGTTCTTC. Translated: CSATGASRAHNEQFF.

The chain has TRBV6-5 and TRBJ2-7; 15 bases are shared with TRBD2. Germline V gene data show CDR1 as MNHEY and CDR2 as SVGAGI. J was trimmed by 5 bases and V by 4 bases; bases with no gene match: 6. The CDR3 is 16 amino acids. The CDR3 protein is CASSFTGTSGRHEQYF. The DNA of the CDR3 is TGTGCCAGCAGTTTTACCGGGACTAGCGGGAGGCACGAGCAGTACTTC.

This rearrangement joins TRBV29-1 to TRBJ2-3; D not certain. Germline lookup yields CDR1 SQVTM and CDR2 ANQGSEA. V was pared by 3 bases and J by 5 bases, with 12 bases between. The CDR3 loop spans 13 amino acids. The CDR3 region is CSVEVGFGDTQYF. Here the CDR3 DNA reads TGCAGCGTTGAGGTCGGCTTCGGAGATACGCAGTATTTT.

V gene TRBV6-2 or TRBV6-3 combines with J gene TRBJ1-2; 10 positions match TRBD1. CDR1 and CDR2 from the germline V gene are MNHEY and SVGEGT. Trimming cost V 0 bases and J 8 bases; bases outside gene matches: 18. The CDR3 is 19 residues long. The CDR3 loop reads CASSYSQIPPGQGRSGYTF. For the CDR3, the DNA is TGTGCCAGCAGTTACTCCCAGATACCTCCGGGACAGGGGAGGTCCGGCTACACCTTC.

This clonotype was counted many times. J is TRBJ1-6 and V is TRBV7-9, with 11 positions matching TRBD1. CDR1 is SEHNR and CDR2 is FQNEAQ in the germline V gene (reference sequence). This CDR3 region has 15 residues. After removal of 5 bases from V and 10 bases from J, the junction contained 7 bases not matched to a gene. CDR3 in DNA: TGTGCCAGCAGCCCCTGGACAGGGGGCGCGTCACCCCTCCACTTT. This sequence encodes CASSPWTGGASPLHF.

The chain joins TRBV7-9 to TRBJ1-2; 9 bases match TRBD1. The CDR3 contains 13 residues. CDR1 and CDR2 (germline): SEHNR, FQNEAQ (reference sequence). J gave up 8 bases and V 6 bases, and 7 bases lay outside the gene matches. In nucleotides, the CDR3 is TGTGCCAGCAGACCTGGGACAGGGAAAGGCTACACCTTC. Translation gives CASRPGTGKGYTF. The full variable domain, with the rest looked up from reference TRBV7-9 and TRBJ1-2, is DTGVSQNPRHKITKRGQNVTFRCDPISEHNRLYWYRQTLGQGPEFLTYFQNEAQLEKSRLLSDRFSAERPKGSFSTLEIQRTEQGDSAMYLCASRPGTGKGYTFGSGTRLTVV.

Note on this clonotype: The missing conserved phenylalanine or tryptophan at the end of this CDR3 makes a read error likely. The chain recombines TRBV13 with TRBJ2-7; a possible D gene is TRBD1 (5 bases). From germline, CDR1 is PRHDT and CDR2 FYEKMQ (reference sequence). Trimming shortened V by 5 bases and J by 2 bases, and 16 bases separated the two germline ends. This CDR3 has 15 amino acids. The CDR3, as DNA: TGTGCCAGCAGCGGAAGGGGAATTCCTACCTACGAGCAGTACCTC. Its translation is CASSGRGIPTYEQYL.

This clonotype was seen a few times. This chain links TRBV5-1 with TRBJ2-7, with D possibly being TRBD1 (6 bases). V lost 4 bases, J lost 5 bases, and 19 bases lay in between. This CDR3 has 15 residues. Looked up from germline, CDR1 is SGHRS and CDR2 is YFSETQ. The CDR3 loop is CASSILGQSVNEQYF. The CDR3 region has the DNA TGCGCCAGCAGCATCCTCGGACAGTCCGTCAACGAGCAGTACTTC. The full variable domain, its missing parts supplied by reference TRBV5-1 and TRBJ2-7, is KAGVTQTPRYLIKTRGQQVTLSCSPISGHRSVSWYQQTPGQGLQFLFEYFSETQRNKGNFPGRFSGRQFSNSRSEMNVSTLELGDSALYLCASSILGQSVNEQYFGPGTRLTVT.

This clonotype has only a few counts. This chain uses TRBV20-1 with TRBJ2-7; 8 bases agree with TRBD2. The CDR3 is 14 residues long. V trimming: 6 bases; J trimming: 2 bases; junction bases outside the gene matches: 9. CDR1 is DFQATT and CDR2 is SNEGSKA in the germline V gene (reference sequence). CDR3 sequence reads: CSAKLAGDPYEQYF. CDR3 DNA: TGCAGTGCCAAGCTAGCGGGTGACCCCTACGAGCAGTACTTC.

The chain combines TRBV12-3 or TRBV12-4 with TRBJ1-1; D unclear. The CDR3 is made up of 12 amino acids. With 8 bases removed from V and 1 base from J, the gap between germline ends came to 8 bases. The CDR3 loop reads CASGRQNTEAFF. In nucleotides, the CDR3 is TGTGCCAGCGGAAGACAGAACACTGAAGCTTTCTTT.

Details on this clonotype: The junction differs from germline at one of its ends, possibly a read error. The rearrangement uses TRBV6-6 and TRBJ2-1; 9 nucleotides align to TRBD2. In germline, CDR1 is MNHNY, CDR2 SVGAGI (reference sequence). CDR3 length equals 14 residues. This CDR3 reads CASSSSGANNEQFF. CDR3 DNA: TGTGCCAGCAGTTCTAGCGGGGCTAACAATGAGCAGTTCTTT.

This clonotype came up a few times. The chain uses TRBV29-1 and TRBJ1-1, with a weak D call TRBD1 (5 bases). The V and J ends lost 6 bases and 1 base respectively, with 15 bases between them. This CDR3 has 14 amino acids. Germline V gives CDR1 SQVTM, CDR2 ANQGSEA. The CDR3 nucleotides are TGCAGCGTCCGCTTCGGGGCCAGGAACACTGAAGCTTTCTTT. The encoded protein is CSVRFGARNTEAFF.

This clonotype was seen more than once but under ten times. This rearrangement joins TRBV29-1 to TRBJ2-7; 9 bases align to TRBD1. CDR3 size: 11 residues. Germline assignment: CDR1 SQVTM and CDR2 ANQGSEA. CDR3 loop: CSHGTGIEQYF. CDR3 DNA: TGCAGTCACGGGACAGGGATCGAGCAGTACTTC.

This clonotype came up a few times. This rearrangement joins TRBV29-1 to TRBJ2-7, with 8 positions matching TRBD1. With 3 bases clipped from V and 5 bases from J, the junction kept 9 bases outside the gene matches. The CDR3 spans 14 residues. Germline-derived CDR1 and CDR2 are SQVTM and ANQGSEA. The CDR3 loop is CSVDGAGGLNEQYF. Written as DNA, the CDR3 is TGCAGCGTTGATGGCGCAGGGGGCTTAAACGAGCAGTACTTC.

This clonotype showed up just a few times. The rearrangement uses TRBV20-1 and TRBJ1-5; no firm D call. Germline CDR1 is DFQATT and CDR2 is SNEGSKA (reference sequence). Trimming left V 0 bases short and J 5 bases short, with 8 bases between. This CDR3 contains 13 residues. The CDR3 region is CSARDWRHQPQHF. As DNA, the CDR3 is TGCAGTGCTAGAGATTGGAGACATCAGCCCCAGCATTTT.